This T cell receptor beta chain was captured in a study of T-cell reconstitution after alpha-beta-depleted transplantation in children. Construction of the TCRbeta library involved unique molecular identifiers. Each CDR3 protein is one row after TCRdb ran MiXCR on the PCR reads. The table has 450,000 to 500,000 distinct CDR3 sequences, around 12% seen once. CDR1 and CDR2 (germline): SGHKS, YYEKEE (reference sequence). The CDR3 runs 14 residues. With 4 bases removed from V and 2 bases from J, the gap between germline ends came to 12 bases. The chain carries TRBV5-5 and TRBJ1-1, with D perhaps TRBD1 (6 bases). The sequences come from PBMCs from the stem cell graft donor, collected from the stem cell graft. The origin of this receptor is a human donor who donated a stem cell graft to a child with combined immunodeficiency. The CDR3 sequence is CASSEGQFNTEAFF. Here the CDR3 DNA reads TGTGCCAGCAGCGAGGGACAATTTAACACTGAAGCTTTCTTT.